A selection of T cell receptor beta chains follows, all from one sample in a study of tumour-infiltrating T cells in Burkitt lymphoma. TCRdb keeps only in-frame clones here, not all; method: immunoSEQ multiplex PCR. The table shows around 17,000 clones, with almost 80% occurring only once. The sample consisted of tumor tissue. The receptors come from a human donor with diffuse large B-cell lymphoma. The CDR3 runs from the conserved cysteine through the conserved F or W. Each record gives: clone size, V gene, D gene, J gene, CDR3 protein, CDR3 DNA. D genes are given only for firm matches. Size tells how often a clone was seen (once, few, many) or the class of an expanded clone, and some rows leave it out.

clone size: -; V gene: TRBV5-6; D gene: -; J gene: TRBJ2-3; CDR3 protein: CASSLGLGVDTQYF; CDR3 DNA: TGTGCCAGCAGCTTGGGGCTAGGCGTAGATACGCAGTATTTT
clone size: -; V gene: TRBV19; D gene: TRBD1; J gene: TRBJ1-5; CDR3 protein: CASSIRPGTGFPQPQHF; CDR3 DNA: TGTGCCAGTAGTATAAGGCCCGGGACAGGGTTTCCTCAGCCCCAGCATTTT
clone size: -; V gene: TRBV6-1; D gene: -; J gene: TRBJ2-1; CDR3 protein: CASSAPPGTLYNEQFF; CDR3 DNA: TGTGCCAGCAGTGCTCCCCCCGGGACTCTCTACAATGAGCAGTTCTTC
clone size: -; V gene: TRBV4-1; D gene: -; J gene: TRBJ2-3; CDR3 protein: CASSQSQQNAQYF; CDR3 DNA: TGCGCCAGCAGCCAGAGTCAACAGAACGCGCAGTATTTT
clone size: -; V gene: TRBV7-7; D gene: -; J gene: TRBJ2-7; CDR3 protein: CASSLYIAYEQYF; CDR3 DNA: TGTGCCAGCAGCTTATACATCGCCTACGAGCAGTACTTC
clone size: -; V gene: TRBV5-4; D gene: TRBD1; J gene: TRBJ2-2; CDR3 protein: CASSGIGQDTGELFF; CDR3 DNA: TGTGCCAGCAGCGGTATTGGACAGGACACCGGGGAGCTGTTTTTT
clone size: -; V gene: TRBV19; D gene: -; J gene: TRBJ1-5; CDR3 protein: CASTLGEGRINQPQHF; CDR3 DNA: TGTGCCAGTACCCTGGGAGAGGGCCGCATCAATCAGCCCCAGCATTTT
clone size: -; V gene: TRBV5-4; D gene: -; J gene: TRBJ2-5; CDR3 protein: CASSPFGDQETQYF; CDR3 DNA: TGTGCCAGCAGCCCGTTCGGGGACCAAGAGACCCAGTACTTC
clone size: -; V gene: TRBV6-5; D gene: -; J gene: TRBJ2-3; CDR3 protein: CASSYSTADTQYF; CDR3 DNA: TGTGCCAGCAGTTACTCGACGGCAGATACGCAGTATTTT
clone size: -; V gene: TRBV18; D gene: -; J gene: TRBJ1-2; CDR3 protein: CASSPPLNLNYGYTF; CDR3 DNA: TGTGCCAGCTCACCCCCTCTCAACCTAAACTATGGCTACACCTTC
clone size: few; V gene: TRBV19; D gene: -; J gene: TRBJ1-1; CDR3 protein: CATRIGGKNTEAFF; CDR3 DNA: TGTGCCACGCGGATTGGGGGCAAGAACACTGAAGCTTTCTTT
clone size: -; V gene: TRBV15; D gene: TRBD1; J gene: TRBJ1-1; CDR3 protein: CATSRLGQGTEAFF; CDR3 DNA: TGTGCCACCAGCAGACTTGGACAGGGCACTGAAGCTTTCTTT
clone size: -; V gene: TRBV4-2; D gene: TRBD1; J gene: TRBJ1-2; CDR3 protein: CASSQEVTGVLANYGYTF; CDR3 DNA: TGTGCCAGCAGCCAAGAGGTGACAGGGGTTTTAGCTAACTATGGCTACACCTTC
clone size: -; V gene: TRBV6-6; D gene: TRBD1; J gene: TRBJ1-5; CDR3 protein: CASLTGSNQPQHF; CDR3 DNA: TGTGCCAGCTTGACAGGGAGCAATCAGCCCCAGCATTTT
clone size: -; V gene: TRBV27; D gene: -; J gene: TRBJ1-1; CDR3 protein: CASSLRGRVETEAFF; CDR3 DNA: TGTGCCAGCAGTTTAAGAGGCAGGGTCGAAACTGAAGCTTTCTTT
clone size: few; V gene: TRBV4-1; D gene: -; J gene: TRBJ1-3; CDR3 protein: CASSQEWQGQRNTIYF; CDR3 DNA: TGCGCCAGCAGCCAAGAATGGCAGGGTCAACGAAACACCATATATTTT
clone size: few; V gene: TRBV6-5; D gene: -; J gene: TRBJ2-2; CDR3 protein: CASSGGPYGELFF; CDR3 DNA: TGTGCCAGCAGCGGAGGCCCCTACGGGGAGCTGTTTTTT
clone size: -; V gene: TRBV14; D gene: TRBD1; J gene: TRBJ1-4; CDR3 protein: CASRPSGRDSLTTNEKLFF; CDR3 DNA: TGTGCCAGCAGGCCGAGTGGGAGGGACAGTTTAACAACTAATGAAAAACTGTTTTTT
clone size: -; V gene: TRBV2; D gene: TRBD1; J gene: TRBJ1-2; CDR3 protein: CASKTGVDGYTF; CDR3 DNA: TGTGCCAGCAAGACAGGGGTGGATGGCTACACCTTC
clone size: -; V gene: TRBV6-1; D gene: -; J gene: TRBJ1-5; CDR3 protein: CASSAGQPQHF; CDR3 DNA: TGTGCCAGCAGTGCTGGCCAGCCCCAGCATTTT
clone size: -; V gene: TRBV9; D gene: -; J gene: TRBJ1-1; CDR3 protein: CASSVGWPETEAFF; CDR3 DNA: TGTGCCAGCAGCGTAGGGTGGCCGGAGACTGAAGCTTTCTTT
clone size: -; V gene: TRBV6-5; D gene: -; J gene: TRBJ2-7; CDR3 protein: CASSYSPVSYEQYF; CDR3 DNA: TGTGCCAGCAGTTACTCCCCCGTCTCCTACGAGCAGTACTTC
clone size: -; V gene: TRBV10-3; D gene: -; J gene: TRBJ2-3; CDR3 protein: CAISDGGDTQYF; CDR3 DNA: TGTGCCATCAGTGATGGAGGAGATACGCAGTATTTT
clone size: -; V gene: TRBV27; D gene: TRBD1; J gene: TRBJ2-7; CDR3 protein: CASSIQGAYLSYEQYF; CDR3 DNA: TGTGCTAGCAGTATTCAGGGGGCATACTTATCCTACGAGCAGTACTTC
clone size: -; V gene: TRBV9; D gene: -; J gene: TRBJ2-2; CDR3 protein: CASSPGLGELFF; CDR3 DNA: TGTGCCAGCAGTCCAGGTCTCGGGGAGCTGTTTTTT
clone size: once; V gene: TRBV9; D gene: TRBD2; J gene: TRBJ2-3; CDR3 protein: CASSVSAGGATDTQYF; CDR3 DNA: TGTGCCAGCAGCGTTTCAGCGGGGGGTGCCACAGATACGCAGTATTTT
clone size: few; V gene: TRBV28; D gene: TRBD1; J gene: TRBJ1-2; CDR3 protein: CASSLSRGLGYGYTF; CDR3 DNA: TGTGCCAGCAGTTTGTCCAGGGGGCTAGGCTATGGCTACACCTTC
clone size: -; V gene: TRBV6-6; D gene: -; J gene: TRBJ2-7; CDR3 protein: CASIAQGKDEQYF; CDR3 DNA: TGTGCCAGCATTGCACAGGGTAAAGACGAGCAGTACTTC
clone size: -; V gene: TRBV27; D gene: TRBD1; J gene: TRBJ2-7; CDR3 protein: CASREPTGVEQYF; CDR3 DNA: TGTGCCAGCAGGGAACCTACAGGGGTCGAGCAGTACTTC
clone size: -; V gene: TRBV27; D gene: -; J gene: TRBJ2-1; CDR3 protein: CASSPFSGSSYNEQFF; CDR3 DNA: TGTGCCAGCAGTCCCTTTAGCGGTAGCTCCTACAATGAGCAGTTCTTC
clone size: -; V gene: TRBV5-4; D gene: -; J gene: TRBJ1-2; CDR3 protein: CASSWATGAGGYTF; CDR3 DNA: TGTGCCAGCAGCTGGGCTACGGGGGCTGGAGGCTACACCTTC
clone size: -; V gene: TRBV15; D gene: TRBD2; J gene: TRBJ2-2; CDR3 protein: CATSREASGAGHTGELFF; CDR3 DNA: TGTGCCACCAGCAGAGAGGCTAGCGGGGCGGGTCACACCGGGGAGCTGTTTTTT
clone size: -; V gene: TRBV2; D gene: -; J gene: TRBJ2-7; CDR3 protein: CARRDSAYEQYF; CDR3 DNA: TGTGCCAGACGGGATTCAGCCTACGAGCAGTACTTC
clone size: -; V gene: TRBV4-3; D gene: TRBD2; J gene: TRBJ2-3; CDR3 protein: CASSQDLAGKDTQYF; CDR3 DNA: TGCGCCAGCAGCCAAGATTTAGCGGGAAAGGATACGCAGTATTTT
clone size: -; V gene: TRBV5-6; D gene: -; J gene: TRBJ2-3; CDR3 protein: CASSNPGTPDTDTQYF; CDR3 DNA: TGTGCCAGCAGCAATCCCGGGACCCCTGACACAGATACGCAGTATTTT
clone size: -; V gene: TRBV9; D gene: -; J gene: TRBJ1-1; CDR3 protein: CASSLGALDTEAFF; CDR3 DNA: TGTGCCAGCAGCCTCGGGGCGCTGGACACTGAAGCTTTCTTT
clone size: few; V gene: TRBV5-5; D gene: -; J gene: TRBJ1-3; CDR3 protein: CASSLRGGTSGNTIYF; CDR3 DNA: TGTGCCAGCAGCTTGCGCGGGGGGACGTCCGGAAACACCATATATTTT
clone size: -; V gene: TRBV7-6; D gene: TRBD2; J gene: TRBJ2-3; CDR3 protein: CASSLGAGAVTDTQYF; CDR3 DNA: TGTGCCAGCAGCTTAGGAGCGGGAGCTGTGACAGATACGCAGTATTTT
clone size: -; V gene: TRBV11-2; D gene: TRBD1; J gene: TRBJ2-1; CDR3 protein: CASSSAGTGVGEQFF; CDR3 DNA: TGTGCCAGCAGCTCGGCCGGGACAGGGGTCGGCGAGCAGTTCTTC
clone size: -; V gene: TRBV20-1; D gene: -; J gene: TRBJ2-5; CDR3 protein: CSASQETQYF; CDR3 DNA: TGCAGTGCTTCACAAGAGACCCAGTACTTC
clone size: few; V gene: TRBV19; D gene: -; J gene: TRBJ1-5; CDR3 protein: CASSIDSDQPQHF; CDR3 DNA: TGTGCCAGTAGTATAGACAGCGATCAGCCCCAGCATTTT
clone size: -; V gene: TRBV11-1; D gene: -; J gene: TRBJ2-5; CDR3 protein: CASSFGQAETQYF; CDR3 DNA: TGTGCCAGCAGCTTCGGACAAGCAGAGACCCAGTACTTC
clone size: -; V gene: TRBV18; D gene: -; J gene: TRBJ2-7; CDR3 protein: CASSPEFVNYEQYF; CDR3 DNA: TGTGCCAGCTCACCGGAGTTTGTAAACTACGAGCAGTACTTC
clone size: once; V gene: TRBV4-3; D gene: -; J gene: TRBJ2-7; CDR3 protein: CASSPGEGGGDEQYF; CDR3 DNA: TGCGCCAGCAGCCCCGGTGAGGGGGGCGGCGACGAGCAGTACTTC
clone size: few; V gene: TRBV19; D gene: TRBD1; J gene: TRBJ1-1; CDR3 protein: CASRDRVNTEAFF; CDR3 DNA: TGTGCCAGTAGGGACAGGGTGAACACTGAAGCTTTCTTT
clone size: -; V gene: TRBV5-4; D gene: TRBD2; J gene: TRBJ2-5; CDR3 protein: CASSASSGRGAETQYF; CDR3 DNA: TGTGCCAGCAGCGCTTCTAGCGGGAGGGGAGCAGAGACCCAGTACTTC
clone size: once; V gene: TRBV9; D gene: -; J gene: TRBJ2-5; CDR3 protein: CASSIGGGGGETQYF; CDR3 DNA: TGTGCCAGCAGCATTGGTGGGGGAGGGGGAGAGACCCAGTACTTC
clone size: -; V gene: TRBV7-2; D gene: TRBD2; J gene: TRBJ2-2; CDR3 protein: CASSKGLAGAPWTGELFF; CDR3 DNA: TGTGCCAGCAGCAAAGGACTAGCGGGAGCCCCTTGGACCGGGGAGCTGTTTTTT
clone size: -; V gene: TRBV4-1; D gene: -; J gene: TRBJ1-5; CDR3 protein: CASSQDPGYNQPQHF; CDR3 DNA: TGCGCCAGCAGCCAAGATCCCGGGTACAATCAGCCCCAGCATTTT
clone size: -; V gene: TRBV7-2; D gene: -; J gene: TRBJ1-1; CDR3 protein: CASSLQGEVNTEAFF; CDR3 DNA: TGTGCCAGCAGCCTACAGGGCGAGGTGAACACTGAAGCTTTCTTT